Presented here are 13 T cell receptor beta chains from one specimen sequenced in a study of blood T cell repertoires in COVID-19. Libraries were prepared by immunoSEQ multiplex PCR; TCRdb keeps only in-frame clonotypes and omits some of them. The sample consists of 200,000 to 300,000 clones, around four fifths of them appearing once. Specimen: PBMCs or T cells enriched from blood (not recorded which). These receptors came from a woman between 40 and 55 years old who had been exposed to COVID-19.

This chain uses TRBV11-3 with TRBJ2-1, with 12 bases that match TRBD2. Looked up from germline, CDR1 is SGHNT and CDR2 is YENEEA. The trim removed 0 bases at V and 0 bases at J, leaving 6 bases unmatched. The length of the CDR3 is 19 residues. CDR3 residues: CASSLDGLAGIYSYNEQFF. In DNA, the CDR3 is TGTGCCAGCAGCTTAGATGGACTAGCGGGAATTTACTCCTACAATGAGCAGTTCTTC.

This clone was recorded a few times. As DNA, the CDR3 is TGTGCCAGCACTCCCGGGCGGTGGACAGGGGCTTACGAGCAGTACTTC. Protein: CASTPGRWTGAYEQYF. This chain joins TRBV28 and TRBJ2-7, with 9 bases fitting TRBD1. Per germline, CDR1 MDHEN and CDR2 SYDVKM. V dropped 7 bases and J dropped 4; count of bases not matched to a gene: 14. CDR3 length: 16 amino acids.

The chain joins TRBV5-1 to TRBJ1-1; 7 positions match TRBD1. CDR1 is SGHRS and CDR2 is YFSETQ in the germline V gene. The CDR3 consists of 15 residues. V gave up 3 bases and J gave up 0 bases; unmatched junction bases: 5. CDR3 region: CASSYGTAVNTEAFF. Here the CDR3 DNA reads TGCGCCAGCAGCTATGGGACAGCAGTGAACACTGAAGCTTTCTTT. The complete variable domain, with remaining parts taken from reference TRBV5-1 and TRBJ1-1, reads KAGVTQTPRYLIKTRGQQVTLSCSPISGHRSVSWYQQTPGQGLQFLFEYFSETQRNKGNFPGRFSGRQFSNSRSEMNVSTLELGDSALYLCASSYGTAVNTEAFFGQGTRLTVV.

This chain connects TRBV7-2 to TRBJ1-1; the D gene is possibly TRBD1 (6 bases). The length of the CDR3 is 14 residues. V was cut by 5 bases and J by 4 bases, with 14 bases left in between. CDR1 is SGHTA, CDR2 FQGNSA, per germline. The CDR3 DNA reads TGTGCCAGCAGCCCGGACAGTGGAAGCACTGAAGCTTTCTTT. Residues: CASSPDSGSTEAFF.

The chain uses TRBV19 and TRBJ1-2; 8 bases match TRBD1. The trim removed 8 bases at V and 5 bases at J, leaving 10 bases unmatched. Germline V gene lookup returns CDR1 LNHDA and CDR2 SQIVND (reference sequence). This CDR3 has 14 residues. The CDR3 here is CASRRGRGAYGYTF. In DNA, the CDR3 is TGTGCCAGTCGCAGGGGGCGAGGGGCATATGGCTACACCTTC.

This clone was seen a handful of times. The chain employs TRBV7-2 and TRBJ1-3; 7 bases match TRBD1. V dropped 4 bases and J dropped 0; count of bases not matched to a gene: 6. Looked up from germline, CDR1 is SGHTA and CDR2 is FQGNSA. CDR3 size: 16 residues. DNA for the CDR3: TGTGCCAGCAGCTCGGGACAGTTATACTCTGGAAACACCATATATTTT. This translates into CASSSGQLYSGNTIYF.

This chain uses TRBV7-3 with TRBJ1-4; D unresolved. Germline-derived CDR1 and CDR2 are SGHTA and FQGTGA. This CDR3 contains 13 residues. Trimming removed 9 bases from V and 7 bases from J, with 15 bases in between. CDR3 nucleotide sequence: TGTGCCAGTGCAAAGAACGAGGGTGAAAAACTGTTTTTT. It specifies CASAKNEGEKLFF. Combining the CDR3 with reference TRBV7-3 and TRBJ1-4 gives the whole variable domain GAGVSQTPSNKVTEKGKYVELRCDPISGHTALYWYRQSLGQGPEFLIYFQGTGAADDSGLPNDRFFAVRPEGSVSTLKIQRTERGDSAVYLCASAKNEGEKLFFGSGTQLSVL.

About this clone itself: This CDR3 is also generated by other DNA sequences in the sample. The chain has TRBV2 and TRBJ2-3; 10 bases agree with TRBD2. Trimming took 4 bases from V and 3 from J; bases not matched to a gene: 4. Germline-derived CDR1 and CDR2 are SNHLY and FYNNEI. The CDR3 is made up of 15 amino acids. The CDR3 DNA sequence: TGTGCCAGCAGTGTACGTAGCGGGGGGACAGATACGCAGTATTTT. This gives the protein CASSVRSGGTDTQYF.

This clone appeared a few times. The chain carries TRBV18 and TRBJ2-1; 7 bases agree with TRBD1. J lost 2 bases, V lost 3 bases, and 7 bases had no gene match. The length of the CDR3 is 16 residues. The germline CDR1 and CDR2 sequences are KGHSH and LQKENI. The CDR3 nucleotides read TGTGCCAGCTCACCGCCGGGACAGAGTGCCTACAATGAGCAGTTCTTC. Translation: CASSPPGQSAYNEQFF.

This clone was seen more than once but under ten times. The CDR3 DNA is TGTGCCAGCAGCCAATTAGAAGTTGTTGAAGCTTTCTTT. Translated, it gives CASSQLEVVEAFF. The chain recombines TRBV14 with TRBJ1-1; D not certain. Germline lookup yields CDR1 SGHDN and CDR2 FVKESK. Between the trimmed V and J ends, which lost 2 bases and 7 bases, there was a span of 11 bases. This CDR3 spans 13 amino acids.

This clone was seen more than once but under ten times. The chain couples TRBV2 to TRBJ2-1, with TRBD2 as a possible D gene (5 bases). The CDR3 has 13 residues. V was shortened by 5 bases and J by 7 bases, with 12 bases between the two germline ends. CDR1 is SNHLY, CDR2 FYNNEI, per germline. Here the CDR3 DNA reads TGTGCCAGCAGTTACAAAAGGGAGAATGAGCAGTTCTTC. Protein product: CASSYKRENEQFF. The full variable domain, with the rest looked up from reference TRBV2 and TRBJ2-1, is EPEVTQTPSHQVTQMGQEVILRCVPISNHLYFYWYRQILGQKVEFLVSFYNNEISEKSEIFDDQFSVERPDGSNFTLKIRSTKLEDSAMYFCASSYKRENEQFFGPGTRLTVL.

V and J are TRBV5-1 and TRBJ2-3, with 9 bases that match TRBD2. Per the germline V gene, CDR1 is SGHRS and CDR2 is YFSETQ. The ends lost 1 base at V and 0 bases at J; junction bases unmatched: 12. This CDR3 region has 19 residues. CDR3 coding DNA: TGCGCCAGCAGCTTGTCCCTGGTTGCGGGGGGGCCTAGCACAGATACGCAGTATTTT. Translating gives CASSLSLVAGGPSTDTQYF.

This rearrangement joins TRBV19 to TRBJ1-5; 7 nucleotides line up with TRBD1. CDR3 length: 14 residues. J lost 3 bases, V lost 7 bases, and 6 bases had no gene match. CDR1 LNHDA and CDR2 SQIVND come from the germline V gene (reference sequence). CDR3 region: CASTGGQHNQPQHF. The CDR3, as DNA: TGTGCCAGTACCGGGGGACAGCACAATCAGCCCCAGCATTTT.